This entry is about one T cell receptor (beta chain). The antigen is not known. This entry belongs to a study of T cell responses to AZD1222 COVID-19 vaccine. Method: immunoSEQ multiplex PCR; TCRdb's copy keeps in-frame clones and lacks some. The repertoire holds around 160,000 clones, around 92% seen once, with roughly 1.4% in the top ten. Points from the study as a whole: Nearly half of unique spike-specific TCRs reportedly avoided B.1.351 and B.1.1.7 mutated regions. Spike was spanned by vaccine-associated CD4 TCRs, with dominance at 160-218 and 743-854. Donors were largely white British and mainly female; clonal diversity was possibly underestimated.

Investigators merged groups given second doses at roughly 4 or roughly 12 weeks. Sequencing was performed on peripheral blood, taken 28 days after the second AZD1222 dose. This sequence originates from an adult who received the AZD1222 COVID-19 vaccine.

The CDR3 loop is CASTARPGAGELFF. DNA of the CDR3: TGTGCCAGTACTGCCCGACCCGGGGCCGGGGAGCTGTTTTTT. V and J are TRBV19 and TRBJ2-2; a weak D match, TRBD2 (5 bases). The ends were cut back, 7 bases at V and 6 bases at J, with 15 bases in the middle. The CDR3 consists of 14 residues. Per the germline V gene, CDR1 is LNHDA and CDR2 is SQIVND (reference sequence).